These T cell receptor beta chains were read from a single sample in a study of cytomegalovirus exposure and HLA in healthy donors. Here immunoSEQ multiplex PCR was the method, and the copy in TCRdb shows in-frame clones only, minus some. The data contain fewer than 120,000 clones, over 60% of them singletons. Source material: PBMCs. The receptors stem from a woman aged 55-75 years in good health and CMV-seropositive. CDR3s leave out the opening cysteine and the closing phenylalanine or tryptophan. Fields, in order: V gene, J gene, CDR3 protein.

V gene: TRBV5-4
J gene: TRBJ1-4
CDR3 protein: ASSFRLNEKLF

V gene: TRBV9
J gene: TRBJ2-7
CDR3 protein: ASSVAGGDSTYEQY

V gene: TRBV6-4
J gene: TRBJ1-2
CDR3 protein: ASSPGQGNYGYT

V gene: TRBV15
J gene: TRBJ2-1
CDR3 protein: ATSSGRNEQF

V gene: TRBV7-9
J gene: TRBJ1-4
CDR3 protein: ASTQDRGREKLF

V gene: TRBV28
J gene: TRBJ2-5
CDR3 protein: ASSPPGQGGETQY

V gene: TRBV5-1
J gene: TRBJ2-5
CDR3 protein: ASSLGRGLAETQY

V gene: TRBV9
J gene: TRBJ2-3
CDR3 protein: ASSALAGIDTQY

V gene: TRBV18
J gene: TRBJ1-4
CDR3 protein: ASSPPGVDEKLF

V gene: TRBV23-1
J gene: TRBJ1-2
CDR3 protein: ASSLRGAYLDGYT

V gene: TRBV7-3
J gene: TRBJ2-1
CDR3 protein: ASSKVGGSGNEQF

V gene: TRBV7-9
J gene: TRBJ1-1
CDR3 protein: SSSLTGRGGAGEAF

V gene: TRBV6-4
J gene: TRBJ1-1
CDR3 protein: ASSPGQGNTEAF

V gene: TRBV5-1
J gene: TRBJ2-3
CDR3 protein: ASSLGVSGTDTQY

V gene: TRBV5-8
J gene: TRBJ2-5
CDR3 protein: ASSYGLAGARGETQY

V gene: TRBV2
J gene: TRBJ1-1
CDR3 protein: ASSDWYGEAF

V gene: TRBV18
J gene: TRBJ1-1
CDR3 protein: ASSPRRGNTEAF

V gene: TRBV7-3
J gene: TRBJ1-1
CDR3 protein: ASSITGQGLAEAF

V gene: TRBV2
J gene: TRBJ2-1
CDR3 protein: ASSNRLAGYTYNEQF

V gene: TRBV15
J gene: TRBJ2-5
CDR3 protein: ATSKGSLQETQY

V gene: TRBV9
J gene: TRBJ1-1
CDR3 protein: ASSPRDGTEAF

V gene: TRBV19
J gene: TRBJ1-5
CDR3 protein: ASSMYDTASNQPQH

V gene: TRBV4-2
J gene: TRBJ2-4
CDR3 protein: ASSQDWQGATKNIQY

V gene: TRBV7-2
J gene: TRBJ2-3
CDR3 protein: ASRQGASHDTQY

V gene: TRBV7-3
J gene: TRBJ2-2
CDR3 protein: ASSSSSGELF

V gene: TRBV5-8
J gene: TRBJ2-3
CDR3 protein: ASSLRLAGGFISTDTQY

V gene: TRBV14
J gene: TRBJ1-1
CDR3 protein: ASSQVWPGAF

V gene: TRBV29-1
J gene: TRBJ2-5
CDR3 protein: VVFPRQETQY

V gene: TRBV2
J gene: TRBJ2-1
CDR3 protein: ASSSSGRSNEQF

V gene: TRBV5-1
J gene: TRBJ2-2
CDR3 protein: ASSPGTSGVTGELF

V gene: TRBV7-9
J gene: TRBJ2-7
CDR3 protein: ASSLVRGTGIYEQY

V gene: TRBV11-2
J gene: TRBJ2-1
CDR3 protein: ASSLSLNRQAVEQF

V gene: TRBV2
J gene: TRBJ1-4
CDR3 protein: ASRRQGVATNEKLF

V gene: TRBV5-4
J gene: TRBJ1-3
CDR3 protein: ASSFGVSGNTIY

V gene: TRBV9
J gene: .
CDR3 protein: ASSVAGTRDYEQY

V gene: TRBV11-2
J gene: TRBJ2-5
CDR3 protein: ASLKGEEGETQY

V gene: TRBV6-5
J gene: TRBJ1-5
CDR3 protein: ASSYSMARPQH

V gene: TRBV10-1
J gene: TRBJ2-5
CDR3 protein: ASSGDLSQETQY

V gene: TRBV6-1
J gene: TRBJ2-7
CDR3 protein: ASSRAYEQY

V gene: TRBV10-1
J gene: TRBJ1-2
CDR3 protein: ASKVAGGSYT

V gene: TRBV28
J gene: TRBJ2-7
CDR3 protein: ASSPYNYEQY

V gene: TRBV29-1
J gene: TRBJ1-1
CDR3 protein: SGTGMNTEAF

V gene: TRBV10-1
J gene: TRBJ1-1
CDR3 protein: ASRPGRVGAF

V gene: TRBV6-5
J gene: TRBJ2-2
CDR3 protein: ASSYLSFSTGELF

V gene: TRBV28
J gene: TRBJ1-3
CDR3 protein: ASSQPSGTGGGFPGNTIY

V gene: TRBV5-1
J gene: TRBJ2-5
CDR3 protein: ASSVGSARGETQY

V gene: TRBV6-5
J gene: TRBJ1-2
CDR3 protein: ASSYSSRGYGYT